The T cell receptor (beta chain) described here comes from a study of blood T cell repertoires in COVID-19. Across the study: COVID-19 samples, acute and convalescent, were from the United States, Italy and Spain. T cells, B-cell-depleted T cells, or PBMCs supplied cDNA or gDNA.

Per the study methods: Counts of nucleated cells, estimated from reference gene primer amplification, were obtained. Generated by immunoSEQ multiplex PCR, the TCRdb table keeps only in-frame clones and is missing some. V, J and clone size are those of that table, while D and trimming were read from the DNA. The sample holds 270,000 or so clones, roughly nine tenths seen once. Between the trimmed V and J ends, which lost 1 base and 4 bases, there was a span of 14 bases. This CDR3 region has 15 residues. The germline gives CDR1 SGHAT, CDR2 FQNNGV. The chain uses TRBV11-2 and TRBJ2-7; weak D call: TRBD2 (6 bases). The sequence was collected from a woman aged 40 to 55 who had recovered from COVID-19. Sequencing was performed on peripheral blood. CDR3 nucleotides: TGTGCCAGCAGCTTAGTCGCGGCGGGGCCGTACGAGCAGTACTTC. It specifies CASSLVAAGPYEQYF.